Listed here are 26 T cell receptor beta chains from one sample, sequenced in a study of chemoradiotherapy in HPV16-positive cancers. Repertoires were generated with immunoSEQ multiplex PCR, while TCRdb's copy carries only in-frame clones and drops some. Of approximately 10,000 clones in the sample, over 75% were seen once. The sample was gathered from a patient who underwent chemoradiotherapy. These receptors were collected from a human donor with HPV-associated anogenital cancer.

This rearrangement joins TRBV7-2 to TRBJ2-1, with 11 bases identical to TRBD2. CDR3 length: 17 amino acids. Trimming at V came to 0 bases and at J to 4 bases, leaving 5 bases not matched to a gene. Germline V CDR1 and CDR2: SGHTA, FQGNSA. DNA of the CDR3: TGTGCCAGCAGCTTAGCGCGGCTAGCGGGGGGTTACAATGAGCAGTTCTTC. Translating it yields CASSLARLAGGYNEQFF. The full variable domain, in which reference TRBV7-2 and TRBJ2-1 provide the parts outside the CDR3, is GAGVSQSPSNKVTEKGKDVELRCDPISGHTALYWYRQSLGQGLEFLIYFQGNSAPDKSGLPSDRFSAERTGGSVSTLTIQRTQQEDSAVYLCASSLARLAGGYNEQFFGPGTRLTVL.

This clone was found once. The chain is built from TRBV13 and TRBJ2-7; no clear D. Germline-derived CDR1 and CDR2 are PRHDT and FYEKMQ (reference sequence). V was cut by 5 bases and J by 4 bases, with 6 bases left in between. This CDR3 region has 11 residues. The CDR3 DNA sequence: TGTGCCAGCAGCCTCAAGTACGAGCAGTACTTC. Protein sequence: CASSLKYEQYF.

This clone showed up just a few times. J is TRBJ2-1 and V is TRBV6-1; 14 bases fit TRBD2. From germline, CDR1 is MNHNS and CDR2 SASEGT. The CDR3 sequence is 15 residues long. J gave up 10 bases and V 5 bases, and 7 bases lay outside the gene matches. The CDR3 loop is CASSLTSGGAEEQFF. The CDR3 nucleotides read TGTGCCAGCAGTTTGACTAGCGGGGGGGCTGAGGAGCAGTTCTTC.

This clone came up a few times. This chain links TRBV2 with TRBJ1-1, with D possibly TRBD1 on 5 matching bases. The germline V gene encodes CDR1 SNHLY and CDR2 FYNNEI. Trimming cost V 6 bases and J 10 bases, with 12 bases left between them. The CDR3 length is 11 residues. The chain's CDR3 is CASSLQGAAFF. The CDR3 region has the DNA TGTGCCAGCAGCCTTCAGGGAGCAGCTTTCTTT.

The V gene is TRBV7-2, the J gene TRBJ2-1, with 8 bases aligning to TRBD1. With V trimmed by 5 bases and J by 7 bases, 7 bases remained unmatched. The CDR3 runs 14 residues. Germline loops: CDR1 SGHTA, CDR2 FQGNSA. Written as DNA, the CDR3 is TGTGCCAGCAGCGCTCGACAGGGGACGAATGAGCAGTTCTTC. Amino acid sequence: CASSARQGTNEQFF.

This clone was found a few times. The gene calls are TRBV11-2 and TRBJ1-1; no firm D call. From germline, CDR1 is SGHAT and CDR2 FQNNGV. The CDR3 covers 14 residues. Trimming cost V 1 base and J 0 bases, with 6 bases left between them. CDR3 sequence reads: CASSLGQLNTEAFF. The CDR3 DNA reads as TGTGCCAGCAGCTTAGGCCAGCTGAACACTGAAGCTTTCTTT.

V usage is TRBV7-2 and J usage is TRBJ2-5; D possibly uses TRBD1 or TRBD2 (6 bases each). The CDR3 extends over 16 amino acids. V was clipped by 5 bases and J by 5 bases, with 21 bases between them. Looked up from germline, CDR1 is SGHTA and CDR2 is FQGNSA. CDR3 in DNA: TGTGCCAGCAGCCCTCTAGCTAGGGGGGCCTGGGAGACCCAGTACTTC. Translation gives CASSPLARGAWETQYF.

The V and J genes are TRBV7-2 and TRBJ2-5; no firm D call. Trimming stripped 0 bases from V and 5 bases from J, with 16 bases between. Germline values: CDR1 SGHTA, CDR2 FQGNSA. The CDR3 is made up of 16 amino acids. The CDR3 coding sequence is TGTGCCAGCAGCTTAGCCGGTGGAGCCCCGTGGGAGACCCAGTACTTC. Amino acids: CASSLAGGAPWETQYF.

The chain joins TRBV2 to TRBJ1-6; D is uncertain. Germline loops: CDR1 SNHLY, CDR2 FYNNEI. The CDR3 totals 13 residues. Trimming removed 6 bases at V and 6 bases at J, with 9 bases between. The CDR3 DNA reads TGTGCCAGCAGAAGGGAAGTTAATTCACCCCTCCACTTT. It encodes CASRREVNSPLHF.

The genes are TRBV6-5 and TRBJ2-1, with D perhaps matching TRBD1 or TRBD2 (5 bases each). The CDR3 loop spans 15 amino acids. The V end was cut by 5 bases, the J end by 0 bases, with 11 bases between. CDR1 MNHEY and CDR2 SVGAGI come from the germline V gene. The CDR3 sequence: CASSRDPVSYNEQFF. CDR3 bases: TGTGCCAGCAGTAGGGACCCCGTCTCCTACAATGAGCAGTTCTTC.

V is TRBV6-5 and J is TRBJ2-3; 7 bases agree with TRBD2. The CDR3 runs 14 residues. After removal of 6 bases from V and 1 base from J, the junction contained 4 bases not matched to a gene. Germline V lookup: CDR1 MNHEY, CDR2 SVGAGI. CDR3 in amino acids: CASSRSGGTDTQYF. The CDR3 DNA sequence: TGTGCCAGCAGCCGAAGCGGGGGCACAGATACGCAGTATTTT.

The chain uses TRBV9 and TRBJ2-2, with D hard to call. V was trimmed by 1 base and J by 6 bases, leaving 4 bases between them. Germline CDR1 and CDR2: SGDLS and YYNGEE. The CDR3 extends over 12 amino acids. In nucleotides, the CDR3 is TGTGCCAGCAGCGTACGTTCCGGGGAGCTGTTTTTT. It encodes CASSVRSGELFF. Combining the CDR3 with reference TRBV9 and TRBJ2-2 gives the whole variable domain DSGVTQTPKHLITATGQRVTLRCSPRSGDLSVYWYQQSLDQGLQFLIQYYNGEERAKGNILERFSAQQFPDLHSELNLSSLELGDSALYFCASSVRSGELFFGEGSRLTVL.

The chain uses TRBV5-1 and TRBJ1-3, with TRBD1 identical over 11 bases. The CDR3 totals 15 residues. Germline assignment: CDR1 SGHRS and CDR2 YFSETQ. Trimming took 4 bases from V and 4 from J; bases not matched to a gene: 4. The CDR3 here is CASSAGQGAGNTIYF. The CDR3, as DNA: TGCGCCAGCAGCGCCGGACAGGGGGCAGGAAACACCATATATTTT.

The gene calls are TRBV11-3 and TRBJ2-3, with TRBD2 matching 7 bases. V shed 5 bases, J shed 3 bases, and the junction held 5 bases outside the gene matches. This CDR3 has 14 residues. CDR1 SGHNT and CDR2 YENEEA come from the germline V gene. In DNA form, the CDR3 reads TGTGCCAGCAGCCTCTCAGCGGGGACAGATACGCAGTATTTT. Encoded protein: CASSLSAGTDTQYF.

V gene TRBV9 combines with J gene TRBJ1-3, with D possibly being TRBD1 (5 bases). V lost 4 bases, J lost 0 bases, and 14 bases lay in between. The germline gives CDR1 SGDLS, CDR2 YYNGEE. The CDR3 runs 16 residues. The CDR3 nucleotides read TGTGCCAGCAGCCGACGGACATCCGTCTCTGGAAACACCATATATTTT. It yields the protein CASSRRTSVSGNTIYF.

This chain uses TRBV11-3 with TRBJ1-3; D unclear. This CDR3 has 15 residues. V lost 1 base, J lost 4 bases, and 11 bases lay in between. Germline V gene sequence: CDR1 SGHNT, CDR2 YENEEA. DNA for the CDR3: TGTGCCAGCAGCTTAGGTACAGAGGGAGGAAACACCATATATTTT. It is translated as CASSLGTEGGNTIYF.

The chain is built from TRBV7-6 and TRBJ1-3, with D perhaps matching TRBD1 (5 bases). Trimming removed 3 bases at V and 6 bases at J, with 15 bases between. The CDR3 sequence is 15 residues long. Germline V gene sequence: CDR1 SGHVS, CDR2 FNYEAQ. This CDR3 reads CASSLGPGRQNTIYF. For the CDR3, the DNA is TGTGCCAGCAGCTTGGGTCCGGGACGGCAAAACACCATATATTTT.

The V gene is TRBV15, the J gene TRBJ1-2; D remains unclear. This CDR3 has 14 amino acids. The V gene lost 0 bases and the J gene lost 0 bases, with 5 bases spanning the gap. Germline-derived CDR1 and CDR2 are LNHNV and YYDKDF (reference sequence). In DNA form, the CDR3 reads TGTGCCACCAGCAGAGATCTATCTAACTATGGCTACACCTTC. This gives the protein CATSRDLSNYGYTF.

This rearrangement joins TRBV6-5 to TRBJ2-5; 8 bases are a match to TRBD1. The CDR3 runs to 14 residues. CDR1 MNHEY and CDR2 SVGAGI come from the germline V gene. With V trimmed by 3 bases and J by 6 bases, 6 bases remained unmatched. CDR3 nucleotides: TGTGCCAGCAGTTATGGGCCCAGGGGGCAGACCCAGTACTTC. Its translation: CASSYGPRGQTQYF.

The chain is built from TRBV6-6 and TRBJ1-5; D is uncertain. Germline V gene lookup returns CDR1 MNHNY and CDR2 SVGAGI (reference sequence). The CDR3 has 14 residues. Trimming cost V 5 bases and J 0 bases, with 8 bases left between them. The CDR3 protein is CASSGVSSNQPQHF. The CDR3 nucleotides are TGTGCCAGCAGTGGGGTGAGTAGCAATCAGCCCCAGCATTTT.

Only one count was recorded for this clone. V usage is TRBV30 and J usage is TRBJ1-3; D is undetermined. The CDR3 length is 13 residues. The germline V and J ends were trimmed by 1 base and 6 bases, with 10 bases remaining between them. Germline assignment: CDR1 GTSNPN and CDR2 SVGIG (reference sequence). CDR3 region: CAWSEDFPNTIYF. The CDR3, as DNA: TGTGCCTGGAGTGAGGATTTCCCAAACACCATATATTTT.

Turning to this clone: The junction does not match germline at one end; this may be a read error. The CDR3 is CAGSLSSYQPQHF. The CDR3 DNA reads TGTGCCGGCAGCCTAAGCTCCTATCAGCCCCAGCATTTT. The rearrangement uses TRBV6-5 and TRBJ1-5, with D uncertain. This CDR3 has 13 residues. The germline CDR1 and CDR2 sequences are MNHEY and SVGAGI.

A word on this clone: Other DNA sequences in the sample encode the same CDR3. This chain links TRBV9 with TRBJ1-3; D not certain. In germline, CDR1 is SGDLS, CDR2 YYNGEE. Trimming removed 4 bases from V and 4 bases from J, with 9 bases in between. This CDR3 has 13 residues. The CDR3 DNA follows: TGTGCCAGCAGCTCACCCCCAGGAAACACCATATATTTT. This encodes CASSSPPGNTIYF.

V gene TRBV25-1 combines with J gene TRBJ2-5; 7 bases line up with TRBD1. Losses at the gene ends were 5 bases for V and 3 bases for J; bases not matched to a gene: 18. Germline V gene data show CDR1 as MGHDK and CDR2 as SYGVNS. The CDR3 runs to 18 residues. For the CDR3, the DNA is TGTGCCAGCAGTCCAAAAAGGGGGCAGGGGTGGGAAGAAGAGACCCAGTACTTC. It codes for CASSPKRGQGWEEETQYF.

The chain is built from TRBV2 and TRBJ1-5; D not resolved. Germline CDR1 is SNHLY and CDR2 is FYNNEI. The germline V and J ends were trimmed by 2 bases and 5 bases, with 10 bases remaining between them. CDR3 length: 14 amino acids. CDR3 in DNA: TGTGCCAGCAGTGAAACGGTGAAGTATCAGCCCCAGCATTTT. Protein sequence: CASSETVKYQPQHF.

The chain recombines TRBV11-2 with TRBJ1-4, with a tentative D call TRBD1 (5 bases). Germline CDR1 is SGHAT and CDR2 is FQNNGV. The CDR3 is 15 amino acids. V was shortened by 3 bases and J by 2 bases, with 10 bases between the two germline ends. CDR3 residues: CASSFWGGTNEKLFF. The CDR3 DNA reads TGTGCCAGCAGCTTTTGGGGGGGGACTAATGAAAAACTGTTTTTT.